These T cell receptor beta chains were read from a single sample in a study of blood T cell repertoires in COVID-19. Some clones are missing from TCRdb's copy, which holds only in-frame ones; the method was immunoSEQ multiplex PCR. The sample yields around 80,000 clones, around 90% seen once. Material for sequencing was peripheral blood. The receptor set was obtained from an elderly woman with acute or convalescent COVID-19. The CDR3 runs from the conserved cysteine through the conserved F or W. Fields, in order: CDR3 length, J gene, V gene, clone size, D gene, CDR3 DNA, CDR3 protein. The D gene is left open where the match is weak. Not all rows give a size; the values are once, few, many and, for expanded clones, a class.

cdr3_length: 12; j_call: TRBJ1-1; v_call: TRBV27; clone_size: NA; d_call: TRBD1; cdr3_nt: TGTGCCAGCAGGGACAGGGGGGGAACAGCTTTCTTT; cdr3_aa: CASRDRGGTAFF
cdr3_length: 15; j_call: TRBJ2-2; v_call: TRBV28; clone_size: NA; d_call: NA; cdr3_nt: TGTGCCAGCAGTTGGGCTTATCGAAACACCGGGGAGCTGTTTTTT; cdr3_aa: CASSWAYRNTGELFF
cdr3_length: 18; j_call: TRBJ1-1; v_call: TRBV7-9; clone_size: once; d_call: TRBD1; cdr3_nt: TGTGCCAGCAGCTTACCTACCTCGACAGGGGGTTATGGTAGTGAAGCTTTCTTT; cdr3_aa: CASSLPTSTGGYGSEAFF
cdr3_length: 13; j_call: TRBJ1-2; v_call: TRBV7-2; clone_size: NA; d_call: NA; cdr3_nt: TGTGCCAGCAGCTTGCGGGTCGGTGATGGCTACACCTTC; cdr3_aa: CASSLRVGDGYTF
cdr3_length: 16; j_call: TRBJ1-6; v_call: TRBV28; clone_size: NA; d_call: NA; cdr3_nt: TGTGCCAGCAGTTTATGGGCGGCACCTTATAATTCACCCCTCCACTTT; cdr3_aa: CASSLWAAPYNSPLHF
cdr3_length: 17; j_call: TRBJ2-3; v_call: TRBV5-6; clone_size: NA; d_call: TRBD2; cdr3_nt: TGTGCCAGCAGCACTACGGGGACTAGCCATAGCACAGATACGCAGTATTTT; cdr3_aa: CASSTTGTSHSTDTQYF
cdr3_length: 14; j_call: TRBJ2-7; v_call: TRBV6-5; clone_size: NA; d_call: NA; cdr3_nt: TGTGCCAGCAGGGCCAACAGGGCCTCCTACGAGCAGTACTTC; cdr3_aa: CASRANRASYEQYF
cdr3_length: 15; j_call: TRBJ2-2; v_call: TRBV19; clone_size: NA; d_call: TRBD2; cdr3_nt: TGTGCCAGTGTGGGAGGGAAAGGGAACACCGGGGAGCTGTTTTTT; cdr3_aa: CASVGGKGNTGELFF
cdr3_length: 13; j_call: TRBJ1-1; v_call: TRBV5-1; clone_size: NA; d_call: NA; cdr3_nt: TGCGCCAGCAATCGTCGGGAAAACACTGAAGCTTTCTTT; cdr3_aa: CASNRRENTEAFF
cdr3_length: 17; j_call: TRBJ1-5; v_call: TRBV19; clone_size: NA; d_call: TRBD1; cdr3_nt: TGTGCCAGTAGCCAAACCGTGGACAGGGTGCGGAATCAGCCCCAGCATTTT; cdr3_aa: CASSQTVDRVRNQPQHF
cdr3_length: 13; j_call: TRBJ1-3; v_call: TRBV12-5; clone_size: once; d_call: NA; cdr3_nt: TGTGCTAGTGGTTTGGGCGGTGGAAACACCATATATTTT; cdr3_aa: CASGLGGGNTIYF
cdr3_length: 14; j_call: TRBJ2-7; v_call: TRBV5-5; clone_size: NA; d_call: TRBD1; cdr3_nt: TGTGCCAGCAGCCCACCGGGACAGGGTTACGAGCAGTACTTC; cdr3_aa: CASSPPGQGYEQYF
cdr3_length: 15; j_call: TRBJ2-3; v_call: TRBV5-1; clone_size: NA; d_call: TRBD1; cdr3_nt: TGCGCCAGCAGCTTGGGGACAGGGGAAGGAGATACGCAGTATTTT; cdr3_aa: CASSLGTGEGDTQYF
cdr3_length: 13; j_call: TRBJ2-1; v_call: TRBV10-3; clone_size: NA; d_call: TRBD2; cdr3_nt: TGTGCCATTGGGACTAGCGGAGTTAATGAGCAGTTCTTC; cdr3_aa: CAIGTSGVNEQFF
cdr3_length: 14; j_call: TRBJ1-2; v_call: TRBV3-1/TRBV3-2; clone_size: NA; d_call: NA; cdr3_nt: TGTGCCAGCAGCCCCCGGCCGGGGGGTCAGGGCTACACCTTC; cdr3_aa: CASSPRPGGQGYTF
cdr3_length: 12; j_call: TRBJ1-2; v_call: TRBV19; clone_size: NA; d_call: NA; cdr3_nt: TGTGCCAGTAGCCCCGGGACTTTGGGCTACACCTTC; cdr3_aa: CASSPGTLGYTF
cdr3_length: 14; j_call: TRBJ1-1; v_call: TRBV5-1; clone_size: NA; d_call: NA; cdr3_nt: TGCGCCAGCAGCACCTCGGACAGGAACACTGAAGCTTTCTTT; cdr3_aa: CASSTSDRNTEAFF
cdr3_length: 13; j_call: TRBJ2-2; v_call: TRBV2; clone_size: NA; d_call: NA; cdr3_nt: TGTGCCAGCAGGGAACAGGTTGGCGGGGAGCTGTTTTTT; cdr3_aa: CASREQVGGELFF
cdr3_length: 13; j_call: TRBJ1-5; v_call: TRBV2; clone_size: NA; d_call: NA; cdr3_nt: TGTGCCAGCGTACAGGCCAACAATCAGCCCCAGCATTTT; cdr3_aa: CASVQANNQPQHF
cdr3_length: 10; j_call: TRBJ1-5; v_call: TRBV2; clone_size: NA; d_call: NA; cdr3_nt: TGTGCCAGCAAGGGGCAGTACCAGCATTTT; cdr3_aa: CASKGQYQHF
cdr3_length: 15; j_call: TRBJ2-3; v_call: TRBV5-1; clone_size: NA; d_call: NA; cdr3_nt: TGCGCCAGCAGCTTGGCCGCGGGCCTCACAGATACGCAGTATTTT; cdr3_aa: CASSLAAGLTDTQYF
cdr3_length: 14; j_call: TRBJ1-3; v_call: TRBV19; clone_size: NA; d_call: TRBD1; cdr3_nt: TGTGCCAGTATCCGACAGGGGCCTGGAAACACCATATATTTT; cdr3_aa: CASIRQGPGNTIYF
cdr3_length: 13; j_call: TRBJ1-4; v_call: TRBV4-1; clone_size: NA; d_call: NA; cdr3_nt: TGCGCCAGCAGCCGCGGAGTTAATGAAAAACTGTTTTTT; cdr3_aa: CASSRGVNEKLFF
cdr3_length: 13; j_call: TRBJ1-5; v_call: TRBV6-5; clone_size: NA; d_call: NA; cdr3_nt: TGTGCCAGCAGTTATAAGGGGAATCAGCCCCAGCATTTT; cdr3_aa: CASSYKGNQPQHF
cdr3_length: 15; j_call: TRBJ2-3; v_call: TRBV28; clone_size: NA; d_call: NA; cdr3_nt: TGTGCCAGCAGTTTATCAGCGATGGGCGGGGATACGCAGTATTTT; cdr3_aa: CASSLSAMGGDTQYF
cdr3_length: 13; j_call: TRBJ1-5; v_call: TRBV10-2; clone_size: NA; d_call: NA; cdr3_nt: TGCGCCAGCAGTTCAGGCAGCAATCAGCCCCAGCATTTT; cdr3_aa: CASSSGSNQPQHF
cdr3_length: 15; j_call: TRBJ1-1; v_call: TRBV6-5; clone_size: NA; d_call: NA; cdr3_nt: TGTGCCAGCAGTTTGGGGACACGGATGAACACTGAAGCTTTCTTT; cdr3_aa: CASSLGTRMNTEAFF
cdr3_length: 14; j_call: TRBJ2-7; v_call: TRBV27; clone_size: NA; d_call: TRBD2; cdr3_nt: TGTGCCAGCATGACGACCGGGGGGACCTACGAGCAGTACTTC; cdr3_aa: CASMTTGGTYEQYF
cdr3_length: 12; j_call: TRBJ2-5; v_call: TRBV9; clone_size: NA; d_call: NA; cdr3_nt: TGTGCCAGCAAGGGGATCGGGGAGACCCAGTACTTC; cdr3_aa: CASKGIGETQYF
cdr3_length: 13; j_call: TRBJ2-3; v_call: TRBV4-3; clone_size: NA; d_call: NA; cdr3_nt: TGCGCCAGCAGCCAAGATCTACAGGGCGCGCAGTATTTT; cdr3_aa: CASSQDLQGAQYF
cdr3_length: 12; j_call: TRBJ1-3; v_call: TRBV3-1/TRBV3-2; clone_size: NA; d_call: TRBD1; cdr3_nt: TGTGCCAGTGGACAGGGAGGGAACACCATATATTTT; cdr3_aa: CASGQGGNTIYF
cdr3_length: 14; j_call: TRBJ1-2; v_call: TRBV5-4; clone_size: NA; d_call: NA; cdr3_nt: TGTGCCAGCAGCTTGAGGCAGGGGAACTATGGCTACACCTTC; cdr3_aa: CASSLRQGNYGYTF
cdr3_length: 16; j_call: TRBJ2-1; v_call: TRBV3-1/TRBV3-2; clone_size: NA; d_call: NA; cdr3_nt: TGTGCCAGCAGCCAAGAACCTGGAGGGTCCTACAATGAGCAGTTCTTC; cdr3_aa: CASSQEPGGSYNEQFF
cdr3_length: 13; j_call: TRBJ2-5; v_call: TRBV11-3; clone_size: NA; d_call: NA; cdr3_nt: TGTGCCAGCAGCTTAGGACAGACAGAGACCCAGTACTTC; cdr3_aa: CASSLGQTETQYF
cdr3_length: 16; j_call: TRBJ2-7; v_call: TRBV7-9; clone_size: NA; d_call: TRBD1; cdr3_nt: TGTGCCAGCAGACCAAATAGACAGGGGGCCTCCTACGAGCAGTACTTC; cdr3_aa: CASRPNRQGASYEQYF
cdr3_length: 14; j_call: TRBJ1-5; v_call: TRBV5-8; clone_size: NA; d_call: NA; cdr3_nt: TGTGCCAGCAGCCGAGGACTATTCGATCAGCCCCAGCATTTT; cdr3_aa: CASSRGLFDQPQHF
cdr3_length: 13; j_call: TRBJ2-1; v_call: TRBV5-4; clone_size: NA; d_call: NA; cdr3_nt: TGTGCCAGCAGCTTGTTAAGGGGGAATGAGCAGTTCTTC; cdr3_aa: CASSLLRGNEQFF
cdr3_length: 14; j_call: TRBJ2-7; v_call: TRBV7-9; clone_size: NA; d_call: NA; cdr3_nt: TGTGCCAGCAGTCATAGCGAGAATACCTACGAGCAGTACTTC; cdr3_aa: CASSHSENTYEQYF
cdr3_length: 13; j_call: TRBJ1-2; v_call: TRBV14; clone_size: NA; d_call: NA; cdr3_nt: TGTGCCAGCAGCCAAGACAGGGCATATGGCTACACCTTC; cdr3_aa: CASSQDRAYGYTF
cdr3_length: 14; j_call: TRBJ1-1; v_call: TRBV18; clone_size: NA; d_call: TRBD1; cdr3_nt: TGTGCCAGCTCACGAGATGACAGGGGCACTGAAGCTTTCTTT; cdr3_aa: CASSRDDRGTEAFF
cdr3_length: 12; j_call: TRBJ2-7; v_call: TRBV10-3; clone_size: NA; d_call: TRBD1; cdr3_nt: TGTGCCATCAGTGTGACAGGGACCGAGCAGTACTTC; cdr3_aa: CAISVTGTEQYF
cdr3_length: 13; j_call: TRBJ1-4; v_call: TRBV5-1; clone_size: NA; d_call: NA; cdr3_nt: TGCGCCAGCAGCTTGTCGGGGGATGAAAAACTGTTTTTT; cdr3_aa: CASSLSGDEKLFF
cdr3_length: 15; j_call: TRBJ1-1; v_call: TRBV7-9; clone_size: NA; d_call: TRBD1; cdr3_nt: TGTGCCAGCAGCTTCAACAGGGGCCTGAACACTGAAGCTTTCTTT; cdr3_aa: CASSFNRGLNTEAFF
cdr3_length: 13; j_call: TRBJ1-2; v_call: TRBV19; clone_size: NA; d_call: NA; cdr3_nt: TGTGCCAGTAGTGAGCCAGGGCGAGAAGGCTACACCTTC; cdr3_aa: CASSEPGREGYTF
cdr3_length: 13; j_call: TRBJ2-7; v_call: TRBV5-1; clone_size: NA; d_call: NA; cdr3_nt: TGCGCCACCGCGGAGGGAGATGCTGGCGAGCAGTACTTC; cdr3_aa: CATAEGDAGEQYF
cdr3_length: 13; j_call: TRBJ2-2; v_call: TRBV12-3/TRBV12-4; clone_size: NA; d_call: NA; cdr3_nt: TGTGCCAGTCATCGAGGCCGTGGCGGGGAGCTGTTTTTT; cdr3_aa: CASHRGRGGELFF
cdr3_length: 16; j_call: TRBJ2-7; v_call: TRBV19; clone_size: NA; d_call: TRBD2; cdr3_nt: TGTGCCAGTACCAAACTAGCGGGAGGGAGTTTCCACGAGCAGTACTTC; cdr3_aa: CASTKLAGGSFHEQYF
cdr3_length: 17; j_call: TRBJ2-3; v_call: TRBV4-2; clone_size: NA; d_call: NA; cdr3_nt: TGTGCCAGCAGCGCTTTCCAGGGGGGTCCTTCCGTGGATACGCAGTATTTT; cdr3_aa: CASSAFQGGPSVDTQYF
cdr3_length: 13; j_call: TRBJ1-1; v_call: TRBV28; clone_size: NA; d_call: TRBD1; cdr3_nt: TGTGCCAGCAGGAGACAGGGGGGCACTGAAGCTTTCTTT; cdr3_aa: CASRRQGGTEAFF
cdr3_length: 15; j_call: TRBJ2-3; v_call: TRBV2; clone_size: NA; d_call: TRBD2; cdr3_nt: TGTGCCAGCAGTGAGAGGAGCGGGAGTCAAGATACGCAGTATTTT; cdr3_aa: CASSERSGSQDTQYF
cdr3_length: 14; j_call: TRBJ2-1; v_call: TRBV28; clone_size: NA; d_call: TRBD1; cdr3_nt: TGTGCCAGCAGTTCCTGGACAGGGCTCAATGAGCAGTTCTTC; cdr3_aa: CASSSWTGLNEQFF
cdr3_length: 14; j_call: TRBJ2-2; v_call: TRBV11-3; clone_size: few; d_call: TRBD1; cdr3_nt: TGTGCCAGCAGCCTGGGACAGACCACCGGGGAGCTGTTTTTT; cdr3_aa: CASSLGQTTGELFF
cdr3_length: 16; j_call: TRBJ2-3; v_call: TRBV11-3; clone_size: once; d_call: TRBD2; cdr3_nt: TGTGCCAGCAGCTTAGAGAGCGGGGGTCTGACAGATACGCAGTATTTT; cdr3_aa: CASSLESGGLTDTQYF
cdr3_length: 14; j_call: TRBJ2-7; v_call: TRBV5-4; clone_size: once; d_call: TRBD1; cdr3_nt: TGTGCCAGCAGCCCTGGGACAGGGGCCTACGAGCAGTACTTC; cdr3_aa: CASSPGTGAYEQYF
cdr3_length: 14; j_call: TRBJ1-4; v_call: TRBV4-1; clone_size: NA; d_call: NA; cdr3_nt: TGCGCCAGCAGCCAAGAAGATGGAGCTGAAAAACTGTTTTTT; cdr3_aa: CASSQEDGAEKLFF
cdr3_length: 17; j_call: TRBJ1-5; v_call: TRBV19; clone_size: few; d_call: TRBD1; cdr3_nt: TGTGCCAGTAGTATGATGGGACAGGTAAACTTAAATCAGCCCCAGCATTTT; cdr3_aa: CASSMMGQVNLNQPQHF
cdr3_length: 17; j_call: TRBJ1-3; v_call: TRBV19; clone_size: NA; d_call: TRBD1; cdr3_nt: TGTGCCAGTAGCCCCGCGGGACAGCCCATCTCTGGAAACACCATATATTTT; cdr3_aa: CASSPAGQPISGNTIYF
cdr3_length: 13; j_call: TRBJ2-5; v_call: TRBV2; clone_size: NA; d_call: TRBD1; cdr3_nt: TGTGCCAGCAACAGGGGTTTGGAAGAGACCCAGTACTTC; cdr3_aa: CASNRGLEETQYF
cdr3_length: 13; j_call: TRBJ2-7; v_call: TRBV29-1; clone_size: NA; d_call: TRBD1; cdr3_nt: TGCAGCGTTGAAACAGGGGGCGTCTACGAGCAGTACTTC; cdr3_aa: CSVETGGVYEQYF